Here is one T cell receptor (beta chain) with its context. What it recognizes is unknown. This record belongs to a study of shared clonotypes between healthy human individuals. Background on the study: The study used three CD4 naive, three CD4 memory, two CD8 naive and one CD8 memory plate per donor.

Sequenced by immunoSEQ multiplex PCR; TCRdb stores in-frame clones only, minus some. The repertoire has around 700,000 clones, around 72% of them found once; the top ten carry 1.5% to 2%. CD45RA+ naive and CD45RA-negative memory subsets were separated from CD4+ cells. General study results and limits: Generation probabilities of non-shared clonotypes were lower (relative to those shared by all four donors). Sequencing depth was expected to affect clonotype sharing among donors.

CDR3 length equals 14 residues. Germline V gene sequence: CDR1 SGHNT, CDR2 YYREEE (reference sequence). J gave up 4 bases and V 2 bases, and 4 bases lay outside the gene matches. This chain joins TRBV5-4 and TRBJ2-3; 7 positions agree with TRBD2. This receptor was obtained from a woman younger than 45 in good health. Sequenced sample: memory CD4+ T cells sorted from blood. Subset given: CD45RA-negative fraction. The DNA of the CDR3 is TGTGCCAGCAGCTTAAGCGGGACCGCAGATACGCAGTATTTT. Translated, it gives CASSLSGTADTQYF.